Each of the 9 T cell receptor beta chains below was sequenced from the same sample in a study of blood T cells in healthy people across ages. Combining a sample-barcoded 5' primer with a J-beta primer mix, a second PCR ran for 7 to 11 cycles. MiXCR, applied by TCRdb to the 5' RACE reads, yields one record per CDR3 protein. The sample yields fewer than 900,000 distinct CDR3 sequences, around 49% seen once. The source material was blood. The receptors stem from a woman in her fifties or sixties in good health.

The CDR3 DNA follows: TGTGCCAGCTCACCCTTAGACAGGGGGATGAACACTGAAGCTTTCTTT. This encodes CASSPLDRGMNTEAFF. The J gene is TRBJ1-1, the V gene TRBV18; 9 bases agree with TRBD1. This CDR3 is 16 amino acids long. The germline V gene encodes CDR1 KGHSH and CDR2 LQKENI. With 3 bases clipped from V and 0 bases from J, the junction kept 5 bases outside the gene matches.

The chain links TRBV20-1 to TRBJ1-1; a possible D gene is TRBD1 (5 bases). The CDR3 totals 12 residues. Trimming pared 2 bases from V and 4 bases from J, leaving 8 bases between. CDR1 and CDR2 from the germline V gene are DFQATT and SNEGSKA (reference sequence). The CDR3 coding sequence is TGCAGTGCTAGACGCGGGGCCACTGAAGCTTTCTTT. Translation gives CSARRGATEAFF.

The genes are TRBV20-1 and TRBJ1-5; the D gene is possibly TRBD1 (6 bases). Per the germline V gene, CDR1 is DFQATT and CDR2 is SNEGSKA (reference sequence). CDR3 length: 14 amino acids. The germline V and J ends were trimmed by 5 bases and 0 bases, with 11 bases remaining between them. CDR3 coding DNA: TGCAGTGCTGCCAGGGGACTTAGCAATCAGCCCCAGCATTTT. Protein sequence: CSAARGLSNQPQHF.

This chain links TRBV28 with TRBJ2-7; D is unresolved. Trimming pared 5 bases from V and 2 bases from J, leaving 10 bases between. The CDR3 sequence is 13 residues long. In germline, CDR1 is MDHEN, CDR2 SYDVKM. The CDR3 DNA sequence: TGTGCCAGCAGTGCGACTGGTCCCTACGAGCAGTACTTC. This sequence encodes CASSATGPYEQYF.

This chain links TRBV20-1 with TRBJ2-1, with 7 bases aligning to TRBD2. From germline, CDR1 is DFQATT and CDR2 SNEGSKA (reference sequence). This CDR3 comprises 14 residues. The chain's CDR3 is CVLLPAGRYNEQFF. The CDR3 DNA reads TGCGTTTTACTTCCAGCGGGGAGATACAATGAGCAGTTCTTC.

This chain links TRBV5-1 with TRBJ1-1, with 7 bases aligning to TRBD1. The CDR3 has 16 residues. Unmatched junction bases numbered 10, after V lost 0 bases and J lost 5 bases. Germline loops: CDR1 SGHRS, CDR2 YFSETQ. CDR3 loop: CASSLDNTGDGTEAFF. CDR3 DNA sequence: TGCGCCAGCAGCTTGGACAATACAGGGGACGGGACTGAAGCTTTCTTT.

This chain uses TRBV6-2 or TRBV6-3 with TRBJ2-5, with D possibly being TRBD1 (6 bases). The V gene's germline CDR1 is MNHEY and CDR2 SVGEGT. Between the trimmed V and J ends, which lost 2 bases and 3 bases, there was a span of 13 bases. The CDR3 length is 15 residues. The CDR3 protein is CASSYGQGFEETQYF. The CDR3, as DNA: TGTGCCAGCAGTTACGGTCAGGGGTTTGAAGAGACCCAGTACTTC.

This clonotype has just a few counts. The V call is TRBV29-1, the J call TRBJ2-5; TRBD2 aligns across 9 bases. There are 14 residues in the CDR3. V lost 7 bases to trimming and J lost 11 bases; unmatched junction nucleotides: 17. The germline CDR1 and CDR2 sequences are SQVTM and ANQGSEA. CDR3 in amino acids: CSAIPSVAGEKQYF. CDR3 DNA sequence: TGCAGCGCCATCCCCTCAGTAGCGGGAGAGAAGCAGTACTTC.

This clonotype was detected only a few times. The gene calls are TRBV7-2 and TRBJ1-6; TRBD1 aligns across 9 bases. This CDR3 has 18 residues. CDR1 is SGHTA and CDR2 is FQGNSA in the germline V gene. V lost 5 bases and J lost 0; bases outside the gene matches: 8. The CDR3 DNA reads TGTGCCAGCAGCACAGGGACAGGGAGGGGCTCCTATAATTCACCCCTCCACTTT. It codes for CASSTGTGRGSYNSPLHF.